The 18 T cell receptor beta chains below come from one sample, sequenced in a study of T cell repertoires in cytomegalovirus infection. These TCRs' antigens remain unknown. Using its own MiXCR run on the reads, TCRdb lists one record per CDR3 protein. The table has approximately 500,000 distinct CDR3 sequences, 25% to 35% seen once. Specimen: cultured PBMCs, collected from culture after CMV antigen stimulation. The receptors were sampled from a human donor in good health (CMV status not recorded). Some clones in this sample may be carry-over from other donors' samples.

V and J are TRBV4-3 and TRBJ2-6; D gene ambiguous. The CDR3 length is 15 residues. Trimming removed 1 base from V and 2 bases from J, with 6 bases in between. The germline V gene has CDR1 LGHNA and CDR2 YSLEER. CDR3 amino acids: CASSQGGTGANVLTF. The CDR3 DNA follows: TGCGCCAGCAGCCAAGGGGGTACTGGGGCCAACGTCCTGACTTTC.

This clonotype was detected a few times. V usage is TRBV12-3 or TRBV12-4 and J usage is TRBJ1-2; TRBD1 might be the D (5 bases). V lost 5 bases and J 8 bases, leaving 15 bases between the germline ends. The CDR3 sequence is 13 residues long. This CDR3 reads CASSPGPSNGYTF. The DNA of the CDR3 is TGTGCCAGCAGTCCGGGACCCTCTAACGGCTACACCTTC.

The V gene is TRBV30, the J gene TRBJ2-2; D possibly corresponds to TRBD1 (5 bases). The CDR3 totals 12 residues. Trimming stripped 8 bases from V and 2 bases from J, with 9 bases between. The V gene's germline CDR1 is GTSNPN and CDR2 SVGIG (reference sequence). CDR3 nucleotides: TGTGCCAATGACAGAAACACCGGGGAGCTGTTTTTT. As protein: CANDRNTGELFF.

This clonotype was counted ten times or more. V usage is TRBV7-9 and J usage is TRBJ2-7; the D is unclear. The CDR3 consists of 16 residues. Germline CDR1 reads SEHNR; CDR2 reads FQNEAQ (reference sequence). With 2 bases removed from V and 2 bases from J, the gap between germline ends came to 16 bases. The CDR3 here is CASSLPLAVGTYEQYF. CDR3 in DNA: TGTGCCAGCAGCTTACCTTTAGCTGTGGGGACCTACGAGCAGTACTTC.

CDR3 loop: CASSRTSWDTQYF. Here the CDR3 DNA reads TGTGCCAGCAGCAGGACTAGCTGGGATACGCAGTATTTT. J is TRBJ2-3 and V is TRBV7-3; 8 nucleotides align to TRBD2. V lost 5 bases to trimming and J lost 6 bases; unmatched junction nucleotides: 4. Germline CDR1 SGHTA, CDR2 FQGTGA. The CDR3 runs 13 residues.

CDR3 protein: CASSQGRGVGNTIYF. The CDR3 DNA reads TGCGCCAGCAGCCAAGGGAGGGGCGTTGGAAACACCATATATTTT. This rearrangement joins TRBV4-3 to TRBJ1-3; D is possibly TRBD1 (5 bases). Trimming removed 1 base from V and 3 bases from J, with 10 bases in between. CDR1 LGHNA and CDR2 YSLEER come from the germline V gene. The CDR3 has 15 residues.

This clonotype was seen a handful of times. The chain uses TRBV7-9 and TRBJ1-2; D unresolved. There are 14 residues in the CDR3. V was pared by 1 base and J by 4 bases, with 10 bases between. CDR1 and CDR2 from the germline V gene are SEHNR and FQNEAQ (reference sequence). This CDR3 is CASSLGLLTYGYTF. The CDR3 region has the DNA TGTGCCAGCAGCTTAGGGTTGTTGACCTATGGCTACACCTTC.

This clonotype was recorded once. The J gene is TRBJ2-1, the V gene TRBV30, with D perhaps TRBD1 or TRBD2 (6 bases each). CDR3 length equals 15 residues. CDR1 and CDR2 from the germline V gene are GTSNPN and SVGIG (reference sequence). Trimming left V 4 bases short and J 3 bases short, with 16 bases between. The CDR3 region is CAWKRGESGYNEQFF. CDR3 DNA sequence: TGTGCCTGGAAAAGGGGGGAGAGTGGCTACAATGAGCAGTTCTTC.

The chain combines TRBV6-6 with TRBJ2-7, with 11 nucleotides matching TRBD2. The CDR3 is 15 residues long. From germline, CDR1 is MNHNY and CDR2 SVGAGI (reference sequence). V shed 6 bases, J shed 4 bases, and the junction held 8 bases outside the gene matches. The CDR3 reads CASRTGTSGHYEQYV. CDR3 coding DNA: TGTGCCAGCAGAACCGGGACTAGCGGACATTACGAGCAGTACGTC.

The DNA of the CDR3 is TGTGCCACCAGTGATTTGAGGTTCGGGACTAGCCGGGGTGAGCAGTTCTTC. Encoded protein: CATSDLRFGTSRGEQFF. The chain recombines TRBV24-1 with TRBJ2-1; 9 positions agree with TRBD2. The length of the CDR3 is 17 residues. Germline-derived CDR1 and CDR2 are KGHDR and SFDVKD. Trimming removed 0 bases from V and 9 bases from J; junction bases left unmatched: 11.

The chain uses TRBV5-6 and TRBJ2-5, with 8 bases fitting TRBD2. V was pared by 4 bases and J by 5 bases, with 16 bases of the junction left unmatched. CDR1 and CDR2 from the germline V gene are SGHDT and YYEEEE. This CDR3 has 17 residues. For the CDR3, the DNA is TGTGCCAGCAGCGATAGTGGGACTAGAAGTTGGGATGAGACCCAGTACTTC. Its protein product is CASSDSGTRSWDETQYF.

This chain connects TRBV10-3 to TRBJ2-3, with 10 bases fitting TRBD2. Trimming at V came to 10 bases and at J to 2 bases, leaving 12 bases not matched to a gene. In germline, CDR1 is ENHRY, CDR2 SYGVKD. The CDR3 contains 16 residues. CDR3 DNA sequence: TGTGCCACCCAAGACCGGACTAGCGGATACACAGATACGCAGTATTTT. Its translation: CATQDRTSGYTDTQYF.

This clonotype has more than one count but fewer than ten. The rearrangement joins TRBV6-2 or TRBV6-3 to TRBJ2-3; D unclear. Germline V CDR1 and CDR2: MNHEY, SVGEGT. The CDR3 is 12 amino acids. V was clipped by 4 bases and J by 8 bases, with 10 bases between them. CDR3 region: CASSFPLGTQYF. The CDR3 DNA sequence: TGTGCCAGCAGTTTCCCCCTGGGTACGCAGTATTTT.

V and J are TRBV27 and TRBJ2-3; D possibly uses TRBD1 or TRBD2 (6 bases each). Between the trimmed V and J ends, which lost 3 bases and 1 base, there was a span of 8 bases. This CDR3 spans 14 amino acids. Per the germline V gene, CDR1 is MNHEY and CDR2 is SMNVEV (reference sequence). CDR3 nucleotide sequence: TGTGCCAGCAGTTTCGGGGGCCGCACAGATACGCAGTATTTT. Residues: CASSFGGRTDTQYF.

J is TRBJ2-1 and V is TRBV6-2 or TRBV6-3; tentative D call: TRBD2 (5 bases). The germline V gene encodes CDR1 MNHEY and CDR2 SVGEGT. V lost 11 bases and J 9 bases, leaving 20 bases between the germline ends. This CDR3 has 13 amino acids. The CDR3 spells CAVLEDYGGEQFF. The CDR3 nucleotides read TGTGCCGTACTAGAGGATTATGGTGGTGAGCAGTTCTTC.

This clonotype was counted a few times. This sequence joins TRBV7-2 and TRBJ2-5; the D gene could be TRBD1 or TRBD2 (5 bases each). The germline V gene encodes CDR1 SGHTA and CDR2 FQGNSA. The CDR3 contains 11 residues. V lost 10 bases to trimming and J lost 2 bases, with 8 bases between them. CDR3 amino acids: CAIGAQETQYF. As DNA, the CDR3 is TGTGCCATCGGGGCGCAAGAGACCCAGTACTTC.

The genes are TRBV2 and TRBJ2-7; possible D gene TRBD1, 5 bases. Looked up from germline, CDR1 is SNHLY and CDR2 is FYNNEI. Trimming stripped 6 bases from V and 4 bases from J, with 16 bases between. There are 14 residues in the CDR3. The CDR3 here is CASSERRQLYEQYV. In DNA, the CDR3 is TGTGCCAGCAGCGAAAGACGACAGCTATACGAGCAGTACGTC.

This clonotype was detected many times. The chain recombines TRBV19 with TRBJ2-5; 7 nucleotides line up with TRBD2. Looked up from germline, CDR1 is LNHDA and CDR2 is SQIVND (reference sequence). CDR3 length: 17 amino acids. The V segment lost 0 bases and the J segment 5 bases; nucleotides outside the gene matches: 12. The CDR3 DNA reads TGTGCCAGTAGTATAGAAGGGTGGGGCGGGAGTATGGAGACCCAGTACTTC. It translates to CASSIEGWGGSMETQYF.